These T cell receptor beta chains were read from a single sample in a study of a mutant IDH1 vaccine in newly diagnosed glioma. Assay: immunoSEQ multiplex PCR; the TCRdb copy retains only in-frame clones and omits some. The sample yields nearly 70,000 clones, less than 85% seen once. The starting material was PBMCs, obtained from a glioma patient treated with radiotherapy, temozolomide or both. These receptors all come from a man aged 45-65 years with glioma. CDR3s include the opening cysteine and the closing phenylalanine or tryptophan. A D gene is named only where the DNA matches it firmly. The size entry is marked missing in some rows and otherwise reads once, few, many or a size class.

J gene: TRBJ2-3; V gene: TRBV2; clone size: .; D gene: .; CDR3 protein: CASSEDPTDPTQYF; CDR3 DNA: TGTGCCAGCAGTGAGGACCCTACAGACCCCACGCAGTATTTT
J gene: TRBJ1-1; V gene: TRBV30; clone size: few; D gene: .; CDR3 protein: CAMNRAYMNTEAFF; CDR3 DNA: TGTGCCATGAACAGGGCATACATGAACACTGAAGCTTTCTTT
J gene: TRBJ2-2; V gene: TRBV10-3; clone size: .; D gene: TRBD1; CDR3 protein: CAIRLFSGRGQNGELFF; CDR3 DNA: TGTGCCATCAGGCTTTTCTCTGGAAGGGGGCAGAACGGGGAGCTGTTTTTT
J gene: TRBJ1-1; V gene: TRBV6-6; clone size: .; D gene: TRBD1; CDR3 protein: CASHRGTNTEAFF; CDR3 DNA: TGTGCCAGCCACAGGGGTACGAACACTGAAGCTTTCTTT
J gene: TRBJ1-2; V gene: TRBV19; clone size: .; D gene: .; CDR3 protein: CATRRARDYGYTF; CDR3 DNA: TGTGCCACCAGGAGGGCCAGGGACTATGGCTACACCTTC
J gene: TRBJ2-5; V gene: TRBV5-1; clone size: few; D gene: .; CDR3 protein: CASGGGSVETQYF; CDR3 DNA: TGCGCCAGTGGGGGGGGCTCTGTAGAGACCCAGTACTTC
J gene: TRBJ2-7; V gene: TRBV19; clone size: once; D gene: TRBD1; CDR3 protein: CASSIRQGANYEQYF; CDR3 DNA: TGTGCCAGTAGTATCAGACAGGGGGCCAACTACGAGCAGTACTTC
J gene: TRBJ1-1; V gene: TRBV7-9; clone size: .; D gene: .; CDR3 protein: CASSSRTVENTEAFF; CDR3 DNA: TGTGCCAGCAGCTCGAGGACGGTGGAGAACACTGAAGCTTTCTTT
J gene: TRBJ2-5; V gene: TRBV11-2; clone size: .; D gene: .; CDR3 protein: CASSRDRETQYF; CDR3 DNA: TGTGCCAGCAGCCGGGATAGGGAGACCCAGTACTTC
J gene: TRBJ2-7; V gene: TRBV30; clone size: .; D gene: TRBD2; CDR3 protein: CAWRRSDSGRVGAGGYEQYF; CDR3 DNA: TGTGCCTGGAGGCGTTCGGACTCGGGCCGAGTGGGAGCGGGGGGCTACGAGCAGTACTTC
J gene: TRBJ2-7; V gene: TRBV7-9; clone size: .; D gene: TRBD2; CDR3 protein: CASSFREGGDHEQYF; CDR3 DNA: TGTGCCAGCAGTTTCCGAGAGGGAGGGGATCACGAGCAGTACTTC
J gene: TRBJ1-1; V gene: TRBV11-2; clone size: .; D gene: .; CDR3 protein: CASSLGEWPEAFF; CDR3 DNA: TGTGCCAGCAGCTTAGGGGAATGGCCTGAAGCTTTCTTT
J gene: TRBJ1-1; V gene: TRBV10-1; clone size: .; D gene: .; CDR3 protein: CASSGNRNTEAFF; CDR3 DNA: TGCGCCAGCAGTGGAAACAGGAACACTGAAGCTTTCTTT
J gene: TRBJ1-5; V gene: TRBV6-1; clone size: .; D gene: TRBD1; CDR3 protein: CASRGGQDNQPQHF; CDR3 DNA: TGTGCCAGCAGAGGAGGACAGGACAATCAGCCCCAGCATTTT
J gene: TRBJ1-1; V gene: TRBV6-6; clone size: .; D gene: .; CDR3 protein: CASSQGDTEAFF; CDR3 DNA: TGTGCCAGCAGCCAAGGGGACACTGAAGCTTTCTTT
J gene: TRBJ2-1; V gene: TRBV2; clone size: .; D gene: .; CDR3 protein: CASSLQGLSNNEQFF; CDR3 DNA: TGTGCCAGCAGCTTACAGGGACTATCGAACAATGAGCAGTTCTTC
J gene: TRBJ1-1; V gene: TRBV15; clone size: .; D gene: .; CDR3 protein: CATSRERANTEAFF; CDR3 DNA: TGTGCCACCAGCAGAGAAAGGGCGAACACTGAAGCTTTCTTT
J gene: TRBJ1-1; V gene: TRBV20-1; clone size: once; D gene: TRBD1; CDR3 protein: CSARTGVEAFF; CDR3 DNA: TGCAGTGCTAGGACAGGGGTTGAAGCTTTCTTT
J gene: TRBJ1-4; V gene: TRBV5-6; clone size: .; D gene: .; CDR3 protein: CASSLWGPVTNEKLFF; CDR3 DNA: TGTGCCAGCAGCTTGTGGGGACCTGTTACTAATGAAAAACTGTTTTTT
J gene: TRBJ2-7; V gene: TRBV5-1; clone size: .; D gene: TRBD2; CDR3 protein: CASNLAGGTYEQYF; CDR3 DNA: TGCGCCAGCAACCTAGCGGGGGGAACCTACGAGCAGTACTTC
J gene: TRBJ2-1; V gene: TRBV27; clone size: once; D gene: TRBD1; CDR3 protein: CASSSGTGLYEQFF; CDR3 DNA: TGTGCCAGCAGTTCCGGGACAGGGTTATATGAGCAGTTCTTC
J gene: TRBJ1-5; V gene: TRBV19; clone size: .; D gene: .; CDR3 protein: CASSSTDYNQPQHF; CDR3 DNA: TGTGCCAGTAGTTCGACAGACTATAATCAGCCCCAGCATTTT
J gene: TRBJ1-5; V gene: TRBV16; clone size: .; D gene: .; CDR3 protein: CASSPARAGQPQHF; CDR3 DNA: TGTGCCAGCAGCCCTGCCCGGGCGGGGCAGCCCCAGCATTTT
J gene: TRBJ1-1; V gene: TRBV10-2; clone size: few; D gene: .; CDR3 protein: CASTRDKGEAFF; CDR3 DNA: TGCGCCAGCACCCGGGACAAGGGTGAAGCTTTCTTT
J gene: TRBJ1-4; V gene: TRBV30; clone size: medium-sized; D gene: .; CDR3 protein: CAWSPDMANEKLFF; CDR3 DNA: TGTGCCTGGAGTCCAGACATGGCTAATGAAAAACTGTTTTTT
J gene: TRBJ1-2; V gene: TRBV7-2; clone size: few; D gene: .; CDR3 protein: CASSPRSYGYTF; CDR3 DNA: TGTGCCAGCAGCCCCCGGAGCTATGGCTACACCTTC
J gene: TRBJ1-3; V gene: TRBV6-6; clone size: .; D gene: TRBD1; CDR3 protein: CASSYGTGGWDTIYF; CDR3 DNA: TGTGCCAGCAGTTACGGGACAGGGGGCTGGGACACCATATATTTT
J gene: TRBJ2-5; V gene: TRBV9; clone size: .; D gene: .; CDR3 protein: CASSVDIASETQYF; CDR3 DNA: TGTGCCAGCAGCGTCGACATCGCCTCAGAGACCCAGTACTTC
J gene: TRBJ1-4; V gene: TRBV19; clone size: .; D gene: .; CDR3 protein: CASSTGVGGNEKLFF; CDR3 DNA: TGTGCCAGTAGTACTGGAGTAGGCGGTAATGAAAAACTGTTTTTT
J gene: TRBJ1-2; V gene: TRBV14; clone size: .; D gene: .; CDR3 protein: CASSQVGGPGGYGYTF; CDR3 DNA: TGTGCCAGCAGCCAAGTAGGAGGACCCGGGGGCTATGGCTACACCTTC
J gene: TRBJ2-7; V gene: TRBV7-2; clone size: once; D gene: .; CDR3 protein: CASSLTYSYEQYF; CDR3 DNA: TGTGCCAGCAGCTTAACGTACTCCTACGAGCAGTACTTC
J gene: TRBJ2-7; V gene: TRBV6-1; clone size: .; D gene: TRBD1; CDR3 protein: CASSDLGPRDRGYEQYF; CDR3 DNA: TGTGCCAGCAGTGATTTAGGTCCGAGGGACAGGGGATACGAGCAGTACTTC
J gene: TRBJ1-4; V gene: TRBV30; clone size: few; D gene: .; CDR3 protein: CAWSGQGGEKLFF; CDR3 DNA: TGTGCCTGGAGTGGGCAGGGCGGGGAAAAACTGTTTTTT
J gene: TRBJ1-5; V gene: TRBV7-8; clone size: .; D gene: .; CDR3 protein: CASSPGGLRQPQHF; CDR3 DNA: TGTGCCAGCAGCCCCGGGGGCCTACGTCAGCCCCAGCATTTT
J gene: TRBJ2-2; V gene: TRBV27; clone size: .; D gene: TRBD1; CDR3 protein: CASRDRGTTGELFF; CDR3 DNA: TGTGCCAGCAGGGACAGGGGGACCACCGGGGAGCTGTTTTTT
J gene: TRBJ2-1; V gene: TRBV19; clone size: .; D gene: TRBD2; CDR3 protein: CASSPPIVAGRYNEQFF; CDR3 DNA: TGTGCCAGTAGTCCCCCGATCGTAGCGGGGCGTTACAATGAGCAGTTCTTC
J gene: TRBJ1-1; V gene: TRBV28; clone size: few; D gene: .; CDR3 protein: CASRLPGGVAFF; CDR3 DNA: TGTGCCAGCAGACTCCCCGGGGGGGTAGCTTTCTTT
J gene: TRBJ1-2; V gene: TRBV14; clone size: many; D gene: .; CDR3 protein: CASSLGRGYGYTF; CDR3 DNA: TGTGCCAGCAGCCTGGGCAGGGGATATGGCTACACCTTC